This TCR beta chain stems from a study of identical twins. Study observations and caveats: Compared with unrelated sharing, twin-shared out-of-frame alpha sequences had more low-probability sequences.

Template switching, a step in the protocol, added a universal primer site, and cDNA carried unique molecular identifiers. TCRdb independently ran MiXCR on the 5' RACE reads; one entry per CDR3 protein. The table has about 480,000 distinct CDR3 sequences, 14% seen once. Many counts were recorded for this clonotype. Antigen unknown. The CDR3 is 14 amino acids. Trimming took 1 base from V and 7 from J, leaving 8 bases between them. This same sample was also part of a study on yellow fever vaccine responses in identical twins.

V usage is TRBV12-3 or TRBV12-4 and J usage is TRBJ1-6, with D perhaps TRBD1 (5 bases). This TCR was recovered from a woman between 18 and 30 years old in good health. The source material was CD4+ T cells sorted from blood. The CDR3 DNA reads TGTGCCAGCAGTTTAGTGGGGACGAATTCACCCCTCCACTTT. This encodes CASSLVGTNSPLHF.